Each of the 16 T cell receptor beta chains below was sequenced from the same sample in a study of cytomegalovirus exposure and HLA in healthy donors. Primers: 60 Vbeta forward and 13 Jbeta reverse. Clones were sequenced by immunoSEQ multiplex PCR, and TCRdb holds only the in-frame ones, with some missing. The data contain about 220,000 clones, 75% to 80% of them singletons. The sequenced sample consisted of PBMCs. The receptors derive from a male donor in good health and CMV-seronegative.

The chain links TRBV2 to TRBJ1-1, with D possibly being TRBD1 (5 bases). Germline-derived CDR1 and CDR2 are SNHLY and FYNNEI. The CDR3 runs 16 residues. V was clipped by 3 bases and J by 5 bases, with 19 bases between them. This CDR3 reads CASSEGAGRRGTEAFF. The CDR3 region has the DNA TGTGCCAGCAGTGAGGGAGCTGGACGGAGGGGTACTGAAGCTTTCTTT. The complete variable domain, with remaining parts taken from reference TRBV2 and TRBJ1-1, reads EPEVTQTPSHQVTQMGQEVILRCVPISNHLYFYWYRQILGQKVEFLVSFYNNEISEKSEIFDDQFSVERPDGSNFTLKIRSTKLEDSAMYFCASSEGAGRRGTEAFFGQGTRLTVV.

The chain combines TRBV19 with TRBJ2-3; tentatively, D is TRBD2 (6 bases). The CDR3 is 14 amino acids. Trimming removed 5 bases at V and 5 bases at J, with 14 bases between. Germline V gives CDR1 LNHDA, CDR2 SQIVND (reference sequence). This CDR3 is CASSAGGIGDTQYF. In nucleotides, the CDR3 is TGTGCCAGTAGTGCCGGGGGTATCGGAGATACGCAGTATTTT.

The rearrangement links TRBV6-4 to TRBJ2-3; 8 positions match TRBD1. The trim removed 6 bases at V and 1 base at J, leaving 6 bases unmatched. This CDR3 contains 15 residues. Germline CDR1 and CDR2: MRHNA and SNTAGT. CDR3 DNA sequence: TGTGCCAGCAGCCTACAGACAGGGGGCACAGATACGCAGTATTTT. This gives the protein CASSLQTGGTDTQYF.

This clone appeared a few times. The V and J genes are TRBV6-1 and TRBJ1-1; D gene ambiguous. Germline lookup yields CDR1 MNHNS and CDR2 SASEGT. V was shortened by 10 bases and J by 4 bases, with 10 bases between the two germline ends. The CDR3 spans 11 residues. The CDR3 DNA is TGTGCCACCATAGGGAGCACTGAAGCTTTCTTT. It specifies CATIGSTEAFF.

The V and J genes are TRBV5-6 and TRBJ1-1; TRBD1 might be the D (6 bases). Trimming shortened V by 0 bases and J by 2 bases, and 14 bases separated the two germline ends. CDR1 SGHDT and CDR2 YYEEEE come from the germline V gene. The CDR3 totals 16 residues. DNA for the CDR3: TGTGCCAGCAGCTTGGAGGGCAGGGGAGTAAACACTGAAGCTTTCTTT. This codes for CASSLEGRGVNTEAFF.

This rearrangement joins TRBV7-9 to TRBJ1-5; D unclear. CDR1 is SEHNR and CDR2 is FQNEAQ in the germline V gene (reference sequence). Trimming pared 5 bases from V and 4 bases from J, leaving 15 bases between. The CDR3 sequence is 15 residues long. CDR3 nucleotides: TGTGCCAGCAGCCTACTCTCCGACGGGAATCAGCCCCAGCATTTT. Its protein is CASSLLSDGNQPQHF.

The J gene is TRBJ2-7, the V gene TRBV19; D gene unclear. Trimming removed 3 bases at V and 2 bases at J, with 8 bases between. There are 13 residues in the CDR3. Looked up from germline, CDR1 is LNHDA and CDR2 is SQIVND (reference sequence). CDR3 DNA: TGTGCCAGTAGTATTCCCGGAGCCTACGAGCAGTACTTC. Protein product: CASSIPGAYEQYF.

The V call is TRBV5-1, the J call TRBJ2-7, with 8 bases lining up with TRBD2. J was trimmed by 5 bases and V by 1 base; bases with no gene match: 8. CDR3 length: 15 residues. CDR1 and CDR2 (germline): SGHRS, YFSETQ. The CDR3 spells CASSLRGGRSHEQYF. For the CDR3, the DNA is TGCGCCAGCAGCTTGCGGGGCGGGAGGTCCCACGAGCAGTACTTC.

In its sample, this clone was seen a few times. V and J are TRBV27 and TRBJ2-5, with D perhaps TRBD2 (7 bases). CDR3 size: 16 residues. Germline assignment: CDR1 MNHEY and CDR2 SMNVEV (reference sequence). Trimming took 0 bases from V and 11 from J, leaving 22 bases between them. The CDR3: CASSLSWGLNKRGQYF. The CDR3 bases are TGTGCCAGCAGTTTATCCTGGGGACTAAACAAGAGGGGGCAGTACTTC.

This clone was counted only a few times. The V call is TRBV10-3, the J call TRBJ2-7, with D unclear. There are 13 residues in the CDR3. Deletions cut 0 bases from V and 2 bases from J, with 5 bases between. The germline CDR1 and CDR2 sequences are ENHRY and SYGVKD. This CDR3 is CAISESATYEQYF. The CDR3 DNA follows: TGTGCCATCAGTGAGTCGGCCACCTACGAGCAGTACTTC.

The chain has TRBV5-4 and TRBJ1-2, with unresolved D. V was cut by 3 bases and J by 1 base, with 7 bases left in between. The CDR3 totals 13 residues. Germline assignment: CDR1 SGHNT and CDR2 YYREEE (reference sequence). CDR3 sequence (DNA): TGTGCCAGCAGCTCTACTCTTAACTATGGCTACACCTTC. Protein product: CASSSTLNYGYTF. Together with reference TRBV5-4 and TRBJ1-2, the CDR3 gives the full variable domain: ETGVTQSPTHLIKTRGQQVTLRCSSQSGHNTVSWYQQALGQGPQFIFQYYREEENGRGNFPPRFSGLQFPNYSSELNVNALELDDSALYLCASSSTLNYGYTFGSGTRLTVV.

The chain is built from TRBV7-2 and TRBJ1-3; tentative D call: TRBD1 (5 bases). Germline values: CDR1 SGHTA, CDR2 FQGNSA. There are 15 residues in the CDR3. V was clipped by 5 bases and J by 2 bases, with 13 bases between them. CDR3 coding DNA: TGTGCCAGCAGCCCAAGGCAGGGTACTGGAAACACCATATATTTT. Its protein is CASSPRQGTGNTIYF.

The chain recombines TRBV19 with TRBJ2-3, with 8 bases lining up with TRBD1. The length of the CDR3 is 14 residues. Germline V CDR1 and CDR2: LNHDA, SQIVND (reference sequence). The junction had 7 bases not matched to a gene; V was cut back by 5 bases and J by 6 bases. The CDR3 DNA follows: TGTGCCAGTAGTGCCTCCAGGGGGCGGGATACGCAGTATTTT. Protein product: CASSASRGRDTQYF.

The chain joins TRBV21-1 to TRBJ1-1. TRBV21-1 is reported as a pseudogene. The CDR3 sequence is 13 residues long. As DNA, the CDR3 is TGTGCCAGCAGCAGTAGGGCGGGTACTGAAGCTTTCTTT. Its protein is CASSSRAGTEAFF.

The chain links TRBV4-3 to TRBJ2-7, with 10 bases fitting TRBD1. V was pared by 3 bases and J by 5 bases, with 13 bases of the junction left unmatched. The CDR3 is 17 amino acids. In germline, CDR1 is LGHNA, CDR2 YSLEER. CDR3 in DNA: TGCGCCAGCAGCCAGCTACATCCCGGGACAGGGGATGACGAGCAGTACTTC. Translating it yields CASSQLHPGTGDDEQYF.

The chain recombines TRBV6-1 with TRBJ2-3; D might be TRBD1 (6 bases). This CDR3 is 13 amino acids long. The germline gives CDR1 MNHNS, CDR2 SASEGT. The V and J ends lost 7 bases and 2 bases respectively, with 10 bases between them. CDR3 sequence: CASTDSYTDTQYF. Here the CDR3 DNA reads TGTGCCAGCACGGACAGTTACACAGATACGCAGTATTTT.